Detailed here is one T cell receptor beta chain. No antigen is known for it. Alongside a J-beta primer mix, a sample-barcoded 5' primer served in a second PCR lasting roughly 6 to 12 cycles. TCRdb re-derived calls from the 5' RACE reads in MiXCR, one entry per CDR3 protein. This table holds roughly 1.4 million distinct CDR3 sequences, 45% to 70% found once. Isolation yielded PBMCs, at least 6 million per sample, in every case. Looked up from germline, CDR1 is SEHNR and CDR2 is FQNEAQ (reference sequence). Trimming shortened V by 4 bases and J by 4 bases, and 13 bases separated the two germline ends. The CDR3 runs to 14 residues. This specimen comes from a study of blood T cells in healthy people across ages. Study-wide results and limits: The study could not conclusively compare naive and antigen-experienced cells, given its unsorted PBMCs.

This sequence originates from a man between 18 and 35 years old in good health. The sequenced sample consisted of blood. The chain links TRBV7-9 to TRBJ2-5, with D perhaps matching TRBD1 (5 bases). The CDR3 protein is CASSSTVGRETQYF. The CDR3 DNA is TGTGCCAGCAGCTCGACCGTGGGGCGAGAGACCCAGTACTTC.